The TCR beta chain under discussion was sequenced for a study of beta chain features in type 1 diabetes. General observations from the study: TCRB CDR3 length was moderately but significantly reduced in all four CD4+ subsets of Type 1 diabetes patients. VDJ junctions sequenced from type 1 diabetes patients showed fewer insertions and more deletions.

The entirety of the isolated RNA underwent reverse transcription, so expressed TCRB transcripts were sequenced. TCRdb's copy holds only in-frame clones and misses some; the assay was immunoSEQ multiplex PCR. The sample includes 620,000 or so clones, about 14% of them seen just once. This CDR3 is built from 14 residues. Germline values: CDR1 MGHDK, CDR2 SYGVNS. V lost 2 bases to trimming and J lost 2 bases, with 10 bases between them. This clone turned up a few times. Its target is not known. Sequencing used naive CD4+ T cells from blood. The source is a man aged 18 to 35 in good health. J is TRBJ2-7 and V is TRBV25-1; D gene uncertain. As DNA, the CDR3 is TGTGCCAGCAGTGAAGGCGGTATCACCTACGAGCAGTACTTC. It codes for CASSEGGITYEQYF.